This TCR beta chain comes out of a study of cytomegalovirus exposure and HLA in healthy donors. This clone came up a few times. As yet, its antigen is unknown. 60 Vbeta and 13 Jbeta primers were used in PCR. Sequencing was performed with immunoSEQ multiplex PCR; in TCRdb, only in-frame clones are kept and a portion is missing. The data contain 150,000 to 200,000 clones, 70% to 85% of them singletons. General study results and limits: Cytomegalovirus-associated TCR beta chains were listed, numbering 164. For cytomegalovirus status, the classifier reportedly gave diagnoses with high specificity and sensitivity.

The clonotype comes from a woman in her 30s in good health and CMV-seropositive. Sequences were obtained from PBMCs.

Here the CDR3 DNA reads TGTGCCAGCAGCTCAGGGACAGGCGGTGGGGGCTACACCTTC. This sequence encodes CASSSGTGGGGYTF. V and J are TRBV7-9 and TRBJ1-2; 8 nucleotides match TRBD1. Trimming at V came to 4 bases and at J to 8 bases, leaving 9 bases not matched to a gene. This CDR3 is 14 amino acids long. In germline, CDR1 is SEHNR, CDR2 FQNEAQ (reference sequence).